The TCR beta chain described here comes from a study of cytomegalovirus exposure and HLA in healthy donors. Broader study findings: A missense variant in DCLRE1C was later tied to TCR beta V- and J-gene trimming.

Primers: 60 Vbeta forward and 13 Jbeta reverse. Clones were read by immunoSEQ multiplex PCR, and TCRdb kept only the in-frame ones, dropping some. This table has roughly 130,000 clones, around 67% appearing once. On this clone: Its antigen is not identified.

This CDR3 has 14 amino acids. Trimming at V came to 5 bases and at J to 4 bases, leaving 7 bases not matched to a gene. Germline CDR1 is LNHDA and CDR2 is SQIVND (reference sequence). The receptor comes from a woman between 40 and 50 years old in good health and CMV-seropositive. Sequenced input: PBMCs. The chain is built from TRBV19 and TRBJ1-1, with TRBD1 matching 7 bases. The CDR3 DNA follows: TGTGCCAGTAGTCCCGGCAGGACAGGCACTGAAGCTTTCTTT. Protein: CASSPGRTGTEAFF.